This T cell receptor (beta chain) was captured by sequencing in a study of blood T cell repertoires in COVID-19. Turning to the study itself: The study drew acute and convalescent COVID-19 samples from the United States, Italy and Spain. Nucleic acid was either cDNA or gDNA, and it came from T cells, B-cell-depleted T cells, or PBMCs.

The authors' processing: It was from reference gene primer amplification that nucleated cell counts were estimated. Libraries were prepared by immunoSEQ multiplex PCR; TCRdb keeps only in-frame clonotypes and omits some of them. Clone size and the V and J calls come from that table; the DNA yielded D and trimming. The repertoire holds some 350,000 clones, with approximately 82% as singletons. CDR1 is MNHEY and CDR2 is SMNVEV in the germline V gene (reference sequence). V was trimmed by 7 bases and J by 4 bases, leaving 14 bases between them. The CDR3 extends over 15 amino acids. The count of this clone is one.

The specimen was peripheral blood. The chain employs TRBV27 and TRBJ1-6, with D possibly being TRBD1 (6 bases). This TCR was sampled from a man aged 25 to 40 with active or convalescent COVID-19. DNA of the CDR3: TGTGCCAGCAACTCGACAGGCGGTTATAATTCACCCCTCCACTTT. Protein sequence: CASNSTGGYNSPLHF.